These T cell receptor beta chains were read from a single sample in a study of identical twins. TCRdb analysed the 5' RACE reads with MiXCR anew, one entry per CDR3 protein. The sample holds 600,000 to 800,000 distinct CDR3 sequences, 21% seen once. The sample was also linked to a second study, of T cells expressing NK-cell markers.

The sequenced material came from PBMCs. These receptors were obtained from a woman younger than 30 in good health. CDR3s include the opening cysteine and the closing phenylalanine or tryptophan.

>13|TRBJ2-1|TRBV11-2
CASSLDGRGKQFF
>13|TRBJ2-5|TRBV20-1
CSARVQGEETQYF
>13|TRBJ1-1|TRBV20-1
CSATRTVSGEAFF
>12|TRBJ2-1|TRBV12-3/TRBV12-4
CASSSLPGEQFF
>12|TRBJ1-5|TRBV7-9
CASSGPNQPQHF
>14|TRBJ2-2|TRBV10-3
CASSNGPNTGELFF
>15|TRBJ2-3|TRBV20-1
CSAVGLAGTSGEQYF
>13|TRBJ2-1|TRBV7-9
CASSLLRSEGQFF
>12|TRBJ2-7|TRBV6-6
CASGRMTYEQYF
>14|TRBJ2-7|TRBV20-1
CSALVSGSSYEQYF
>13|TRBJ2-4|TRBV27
CASRQSSKNIQYF
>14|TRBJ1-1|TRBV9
CASSVAGGNTEAFF
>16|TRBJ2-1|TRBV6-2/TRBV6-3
CASSLLAGYSYNEQFF
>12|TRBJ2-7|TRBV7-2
CASSPLWGEQYF
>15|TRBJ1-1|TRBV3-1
CASSPSGRMNTEAFF
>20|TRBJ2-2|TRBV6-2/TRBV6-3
CASSYPKPSGQGPNTGELFF
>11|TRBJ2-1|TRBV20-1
CSARHWDEQFF
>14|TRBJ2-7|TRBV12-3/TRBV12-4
CASSGTSGRYEQYF
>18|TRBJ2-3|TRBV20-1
CSASLSAGVPYGTDTQYF
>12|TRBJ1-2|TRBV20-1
CSAREGGYGYTF
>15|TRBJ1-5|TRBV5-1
CASSLRGSSNQPQHF
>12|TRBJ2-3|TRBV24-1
CATSDFDDTQYF
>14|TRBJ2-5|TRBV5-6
CASSFPQGQETQYF
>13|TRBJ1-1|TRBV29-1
CSVGREMNTEAFF
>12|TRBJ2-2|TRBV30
CARSKNTGELFF
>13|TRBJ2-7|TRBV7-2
CASSGTTPYEQYF
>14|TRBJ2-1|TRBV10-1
CASSAHKVGNEQFF
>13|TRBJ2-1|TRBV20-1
CSASVAGSNEQFF
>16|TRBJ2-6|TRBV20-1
CSARDSPHSGANVLTF
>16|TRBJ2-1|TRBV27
CASSPRPGATYNEQFF
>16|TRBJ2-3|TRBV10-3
CAISESTPGDTDTQYF
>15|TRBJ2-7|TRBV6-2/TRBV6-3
CASSYVRGVSYEQYF
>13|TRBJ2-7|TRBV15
CATSRDGTYEQYF
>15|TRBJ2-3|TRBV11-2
CASSAGLAGIDTQYF
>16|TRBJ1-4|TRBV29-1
CSVDIRDRGANEKLFF
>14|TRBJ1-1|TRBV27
CASSPGHLNTEAFF
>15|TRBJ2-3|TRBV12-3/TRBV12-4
CASSDYGGGTDTQYF
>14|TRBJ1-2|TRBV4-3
CASSATEGAYGYTF
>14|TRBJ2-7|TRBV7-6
CASSSQASTGEQYF
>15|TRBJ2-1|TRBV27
CASSPLAGGPHEQFF
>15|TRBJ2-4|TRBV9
CASSPRTSAKNIQYF
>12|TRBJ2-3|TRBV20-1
CSASLLAGTQYF
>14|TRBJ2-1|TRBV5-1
CASVLAGGLSEQFF
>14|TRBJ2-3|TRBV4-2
CASSYPSTSDTQYF
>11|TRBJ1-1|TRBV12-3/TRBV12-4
CASSLTGEAFF
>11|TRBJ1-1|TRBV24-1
CATSKENEAFF
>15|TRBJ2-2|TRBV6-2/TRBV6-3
CASSSALANTGELFF
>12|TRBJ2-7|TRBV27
CASRDYSYEQYF
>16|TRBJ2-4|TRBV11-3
CASSLRQGAAKNIQYF
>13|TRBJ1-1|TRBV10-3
CAISDLGQEEAFF
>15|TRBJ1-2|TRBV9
CASSKLERGWGGYTF
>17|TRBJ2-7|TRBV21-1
CASSSSGTKESSYEQYF
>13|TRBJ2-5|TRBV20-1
CSARLEGRETQYF
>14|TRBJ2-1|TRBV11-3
CASSYIGSNNEQFF
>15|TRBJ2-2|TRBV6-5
CASSYSTGLTGELFF
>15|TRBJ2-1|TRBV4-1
CASSRGVAGGDEQFF
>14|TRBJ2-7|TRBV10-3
CAIRLGRLPYEQYF